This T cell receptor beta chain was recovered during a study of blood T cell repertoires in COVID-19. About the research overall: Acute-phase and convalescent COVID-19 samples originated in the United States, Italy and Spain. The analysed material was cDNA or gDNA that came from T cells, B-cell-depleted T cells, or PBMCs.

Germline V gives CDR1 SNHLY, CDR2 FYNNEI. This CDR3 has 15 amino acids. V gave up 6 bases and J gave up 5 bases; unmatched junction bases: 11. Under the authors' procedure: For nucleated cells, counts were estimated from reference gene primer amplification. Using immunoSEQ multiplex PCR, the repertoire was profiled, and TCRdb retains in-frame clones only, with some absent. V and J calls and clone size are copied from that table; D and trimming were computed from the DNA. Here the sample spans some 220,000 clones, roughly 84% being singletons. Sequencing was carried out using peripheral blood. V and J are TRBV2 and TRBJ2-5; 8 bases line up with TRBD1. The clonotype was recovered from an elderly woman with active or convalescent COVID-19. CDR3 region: CASRPGQGLWETQYF. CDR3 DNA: TGTGCCAGCAGGCCCGGACAGGGTCTGTGGGAGACCCAGTACTTC.